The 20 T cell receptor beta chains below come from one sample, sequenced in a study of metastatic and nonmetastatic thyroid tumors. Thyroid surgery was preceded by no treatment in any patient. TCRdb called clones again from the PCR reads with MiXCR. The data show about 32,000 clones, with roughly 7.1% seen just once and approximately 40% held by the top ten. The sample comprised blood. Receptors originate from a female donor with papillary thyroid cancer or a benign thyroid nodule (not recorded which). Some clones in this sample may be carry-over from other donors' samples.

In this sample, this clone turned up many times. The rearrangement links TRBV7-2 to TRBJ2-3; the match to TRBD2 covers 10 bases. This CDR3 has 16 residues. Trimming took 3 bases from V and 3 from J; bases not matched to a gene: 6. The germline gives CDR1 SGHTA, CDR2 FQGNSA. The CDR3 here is CASSFIPGLATDTQYF. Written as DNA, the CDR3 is TGTGCCAGCAGCTTTATCCCGGGACTAGCGACAGATACGCAGTATTTT.

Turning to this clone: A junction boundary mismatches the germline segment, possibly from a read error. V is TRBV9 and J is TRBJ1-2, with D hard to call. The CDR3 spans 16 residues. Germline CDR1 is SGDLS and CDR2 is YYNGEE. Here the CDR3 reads CASSAQLVREGYGYTF. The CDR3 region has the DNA TGTGCCAGCAGCGCCCAGCTGGTGCGCGAGGGCTATGGCTACACCTTT.

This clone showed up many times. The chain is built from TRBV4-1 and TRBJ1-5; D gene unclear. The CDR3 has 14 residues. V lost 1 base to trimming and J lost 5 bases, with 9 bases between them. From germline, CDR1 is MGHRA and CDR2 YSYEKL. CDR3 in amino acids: CASSQVPGHQPQHF. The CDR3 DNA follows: TGCGCCAGCAGCCAAGTCCCAGGTCATCAGCCCCAGCATTTT.

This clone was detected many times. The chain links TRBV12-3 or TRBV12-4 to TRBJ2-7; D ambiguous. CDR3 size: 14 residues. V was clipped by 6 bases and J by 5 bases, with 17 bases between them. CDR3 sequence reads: CASRSGSFRNEQYF. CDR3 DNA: TGTGCCAGCAGGTCCGGGTCCTTCCGCAACGAGCAGTACTTC.

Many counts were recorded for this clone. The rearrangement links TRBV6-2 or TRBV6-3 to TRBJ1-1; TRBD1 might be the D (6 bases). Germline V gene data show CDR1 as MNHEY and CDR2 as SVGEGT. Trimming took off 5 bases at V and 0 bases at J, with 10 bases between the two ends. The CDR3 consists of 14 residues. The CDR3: CASSPTGMNTEAFF. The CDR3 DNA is TGTGCCAGCAGTCCTACAGGGATGAACACTGAAGCTTTCTTT.

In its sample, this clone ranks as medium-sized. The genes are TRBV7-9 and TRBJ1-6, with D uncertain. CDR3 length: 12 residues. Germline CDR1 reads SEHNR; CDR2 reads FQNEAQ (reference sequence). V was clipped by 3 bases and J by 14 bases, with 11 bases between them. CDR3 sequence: CASSFDTRTLHF. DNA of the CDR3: TGTGCCAGCAGCTTTGATACTCGAACCCTCCACTTT.

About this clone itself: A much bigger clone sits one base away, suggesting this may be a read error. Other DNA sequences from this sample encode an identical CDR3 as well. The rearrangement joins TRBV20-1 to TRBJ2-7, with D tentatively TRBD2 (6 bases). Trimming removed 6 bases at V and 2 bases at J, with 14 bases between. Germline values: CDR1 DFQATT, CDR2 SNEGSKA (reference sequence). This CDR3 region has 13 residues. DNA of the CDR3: TGCAGTGCCAATGAACGGGGGACCTACGAGCAGTACTTC. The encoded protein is CSANERGTYEQYF.

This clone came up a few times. DNA of the CDR3: TGCGCCAGCAGCCAAGGATCCCCCAGGATGTCTCGTAATGAGCAGTTCTTC. Its protein is CASSQGSPRMSRNEQFF. The chain has TRBV4-3 and TRBJ2-1; D gene unclear. This CDR3 has 17 amino acids. The germline gives CDR1 LGHNA, CDR2 YSLEER. Trimming stripped 1 base from V and 7 bases from J, with 20 bases between.

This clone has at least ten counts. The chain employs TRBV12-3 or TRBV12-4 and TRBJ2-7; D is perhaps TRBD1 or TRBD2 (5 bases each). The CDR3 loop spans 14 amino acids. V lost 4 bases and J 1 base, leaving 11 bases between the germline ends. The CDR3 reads CASSSTGQSYEQYF. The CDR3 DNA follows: TGTGCCAGCAGTTCCACGGGGCAATCCTACGAGCAGTACTTC.

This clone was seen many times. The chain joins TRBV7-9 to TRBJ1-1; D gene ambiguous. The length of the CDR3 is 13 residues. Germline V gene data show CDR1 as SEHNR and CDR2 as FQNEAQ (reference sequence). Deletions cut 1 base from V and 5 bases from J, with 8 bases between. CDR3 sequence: CASSLVEGTEAFF. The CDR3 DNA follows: TGTGCCAGCAGCTTAGTAGAGGGAACTGAAGCTTTCTTT.

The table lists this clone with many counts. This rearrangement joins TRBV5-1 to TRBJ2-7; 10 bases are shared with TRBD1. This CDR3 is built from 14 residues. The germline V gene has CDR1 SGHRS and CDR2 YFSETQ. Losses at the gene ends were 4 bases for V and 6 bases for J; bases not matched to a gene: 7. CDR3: CASSKGQGQGEQYF. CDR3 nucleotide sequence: TGCGCCAGCAGCAAGGGACAGGGGCAAGGCGAGCAGTACTTC.

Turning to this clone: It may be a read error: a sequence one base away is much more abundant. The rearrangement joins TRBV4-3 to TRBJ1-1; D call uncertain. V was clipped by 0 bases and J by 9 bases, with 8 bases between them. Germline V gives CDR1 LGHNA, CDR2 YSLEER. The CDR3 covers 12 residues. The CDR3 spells CASSQESGQAFF. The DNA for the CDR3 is TGCGCCAGCAGCCAAGAGTCAGGACAAGCTTTCTTT.

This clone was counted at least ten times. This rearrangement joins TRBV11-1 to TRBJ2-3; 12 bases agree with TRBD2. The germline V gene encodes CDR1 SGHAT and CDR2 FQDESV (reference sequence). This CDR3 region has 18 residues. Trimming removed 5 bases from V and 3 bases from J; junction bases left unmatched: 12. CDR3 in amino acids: CASSTGTSGPLRTDTQYF. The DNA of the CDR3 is TGTGCCAGCAGCACAGGGACTAGCGGGCCCTTGAGGACAGATACGCAGTATTTT.

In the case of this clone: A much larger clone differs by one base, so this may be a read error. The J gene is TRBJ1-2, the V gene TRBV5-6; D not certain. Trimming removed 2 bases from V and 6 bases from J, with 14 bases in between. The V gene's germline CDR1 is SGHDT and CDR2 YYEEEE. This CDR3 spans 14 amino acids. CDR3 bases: TGTGCCAGCAGCTTAGGTCAAGGACCACATGGCTACACCTTC. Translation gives CASSLGQGPHGYTF.

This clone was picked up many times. The CDR3 DNA is TGTGCCAGTCAGCCTCGGGACAGATTGAACACTGAAGCTTTCTTT. Amino acid sequence: CASQPRDRLNTEAFF. V usage is TRBV19 and J usage is TRBJ1-1; 7 nucleotides agree with TRBD1. Trimming took 8 bases from V and 0 from J; bases not matched to a gene: 9. The CDR3 runs 15 residues. Germline V gives CDR1 LNHDA, CDR2 SQIVND (reference sequence).

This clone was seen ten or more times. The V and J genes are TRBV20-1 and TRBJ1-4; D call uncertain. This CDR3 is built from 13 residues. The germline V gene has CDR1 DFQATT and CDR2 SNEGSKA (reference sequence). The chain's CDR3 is CSALRATNEKLFF. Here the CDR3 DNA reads TGCAGCGCATTGAGGGCAACTAATGAAAAACTGTTTTTT.

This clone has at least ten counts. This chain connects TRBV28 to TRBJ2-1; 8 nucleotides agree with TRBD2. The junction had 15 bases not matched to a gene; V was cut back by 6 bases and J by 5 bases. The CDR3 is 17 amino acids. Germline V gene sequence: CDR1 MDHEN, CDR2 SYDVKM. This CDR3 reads CASRGSGAGVANNEQFF. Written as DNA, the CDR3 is TGTGCCAGCAGGGGTAGTGGAGCGGGAGTCGCAAACAATGAGCAGTTCTTC.

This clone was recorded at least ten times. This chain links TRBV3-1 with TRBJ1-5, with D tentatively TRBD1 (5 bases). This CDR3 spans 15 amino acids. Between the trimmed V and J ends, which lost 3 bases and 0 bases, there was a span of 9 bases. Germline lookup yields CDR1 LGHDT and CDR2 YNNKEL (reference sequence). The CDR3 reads CASSHGTYSNQPQHF. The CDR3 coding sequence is TGTGCCAGCAGCCACGGGACGTATAGCAATCAGCCCCAGCATTTT.

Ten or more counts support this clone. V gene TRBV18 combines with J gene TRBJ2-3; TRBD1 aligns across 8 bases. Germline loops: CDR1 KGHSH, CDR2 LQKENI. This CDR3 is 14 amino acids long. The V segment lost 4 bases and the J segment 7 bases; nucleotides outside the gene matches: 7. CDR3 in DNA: TGTGCCAGCTCACAGTCAGGGGGCATGAATACGCAGTATTTT. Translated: CASSQSGGMNTQYF.

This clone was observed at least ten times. Here the CDR3 DNA reads TGCAGTGCTAGAAAGGAGAGGCTGAACACTGAAGCTTTCTTT. Amino acid sequence: CSARKERLNTEAFF. This chain uses TRBV20-1 with TRBJ1-1, with D uncertain. The germline CDR1 and CDR2 sequences are DFQATT and SNEGSKA (reference sequence). The CDR3 spans 14 residues. Trimming took off 2 bases at V and 0 bases at J, with 10 bases between the two ends.